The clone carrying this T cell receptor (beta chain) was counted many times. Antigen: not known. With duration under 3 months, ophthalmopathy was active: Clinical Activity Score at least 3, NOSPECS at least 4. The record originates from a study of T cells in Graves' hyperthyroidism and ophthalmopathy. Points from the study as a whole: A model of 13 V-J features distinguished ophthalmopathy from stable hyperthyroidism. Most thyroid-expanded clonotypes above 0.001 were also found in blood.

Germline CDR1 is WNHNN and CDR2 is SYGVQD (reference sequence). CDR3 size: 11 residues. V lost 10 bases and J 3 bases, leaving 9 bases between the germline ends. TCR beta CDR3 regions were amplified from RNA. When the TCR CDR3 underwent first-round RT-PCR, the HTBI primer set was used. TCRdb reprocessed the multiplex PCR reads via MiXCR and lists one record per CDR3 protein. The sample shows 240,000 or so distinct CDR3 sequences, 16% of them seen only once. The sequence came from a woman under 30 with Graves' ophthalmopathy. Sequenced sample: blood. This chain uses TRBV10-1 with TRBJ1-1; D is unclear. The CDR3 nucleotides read TGCGCCATTCCAACTTACACTGAAGCTTTCTTT. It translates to CAIPTYTEAFF.